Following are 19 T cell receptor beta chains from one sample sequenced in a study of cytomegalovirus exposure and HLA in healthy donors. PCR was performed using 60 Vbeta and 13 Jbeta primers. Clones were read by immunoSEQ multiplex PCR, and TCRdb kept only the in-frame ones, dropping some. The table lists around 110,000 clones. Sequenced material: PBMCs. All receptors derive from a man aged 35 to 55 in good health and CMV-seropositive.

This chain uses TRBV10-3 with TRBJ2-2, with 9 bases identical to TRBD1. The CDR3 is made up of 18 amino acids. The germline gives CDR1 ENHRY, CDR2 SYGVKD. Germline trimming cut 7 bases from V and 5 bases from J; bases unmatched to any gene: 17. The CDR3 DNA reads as TGTGCCATCACCGAGACGGACAGGGGCCGAACTGGAACCGGGGAGCTGTTTTTT. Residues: CAITETDRGRTGTGELFF.

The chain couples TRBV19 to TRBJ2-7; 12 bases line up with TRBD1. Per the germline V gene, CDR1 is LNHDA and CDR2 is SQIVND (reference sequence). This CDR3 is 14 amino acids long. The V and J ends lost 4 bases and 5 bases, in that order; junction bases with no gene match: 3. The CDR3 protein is CASSTRDRGHEQYF. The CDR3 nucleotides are TGTGCCAGTAGTACCCGGGACAGGGGGCACGAGCAGTACTTC.

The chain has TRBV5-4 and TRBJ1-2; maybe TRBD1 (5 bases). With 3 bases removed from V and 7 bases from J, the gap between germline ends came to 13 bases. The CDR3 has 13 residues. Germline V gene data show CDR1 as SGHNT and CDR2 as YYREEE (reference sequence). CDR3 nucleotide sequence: TGTGCCAGCAGCTCCTTGGGAGGGGTTGGCTACACCTTC. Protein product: CASSSLGGVGYTF.

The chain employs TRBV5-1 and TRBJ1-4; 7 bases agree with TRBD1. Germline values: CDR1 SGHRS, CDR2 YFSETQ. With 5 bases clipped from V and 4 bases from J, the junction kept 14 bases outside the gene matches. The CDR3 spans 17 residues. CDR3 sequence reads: CASSLGPRQGSNEKLFF. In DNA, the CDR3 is TGCGCCAGCAGTTTAGGTCCGAGACAGGGCAGTAATGAAAAACTGTTTTTT.

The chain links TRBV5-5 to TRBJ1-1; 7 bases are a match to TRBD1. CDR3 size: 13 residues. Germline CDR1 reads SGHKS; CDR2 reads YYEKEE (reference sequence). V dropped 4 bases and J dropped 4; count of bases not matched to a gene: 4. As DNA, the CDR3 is TGTGCCAGCAGCCGAGACAGGGTCACTGAAGCTTTCTTT. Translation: CASSRDRVTEAFF.

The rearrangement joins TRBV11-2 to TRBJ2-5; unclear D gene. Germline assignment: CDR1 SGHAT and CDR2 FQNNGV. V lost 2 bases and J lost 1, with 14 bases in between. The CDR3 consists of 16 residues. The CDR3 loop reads CASSLFSGSPQETQYF. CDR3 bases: TGTGCCAGCAGCTTATTTTCCGGGTCTCCCCAAGAGACCCAGTACTTC.

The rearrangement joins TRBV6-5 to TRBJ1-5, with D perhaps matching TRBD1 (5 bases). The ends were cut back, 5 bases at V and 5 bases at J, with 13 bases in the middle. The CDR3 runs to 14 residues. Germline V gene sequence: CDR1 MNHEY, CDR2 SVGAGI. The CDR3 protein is CASSTGGFYQPQHF. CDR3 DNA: TGTGCCAGCAGTACCGGGGGGTTTTATCAGCCCCAGCATTTT.

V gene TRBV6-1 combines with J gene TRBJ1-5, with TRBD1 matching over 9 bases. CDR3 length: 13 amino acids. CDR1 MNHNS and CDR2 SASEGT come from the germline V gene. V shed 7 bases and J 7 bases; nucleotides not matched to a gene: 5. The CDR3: CASNVDRGQPQHF. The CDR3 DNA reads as TGTGCCAGCAACGTAGACAGGGGGCAGCCCCAGCATTTT.

CDR3 sequence reads: CASRNTGTYEQYF. CDR3 sequence (DNA): TGTGCCAGTAGAAATACAGGGACCTACGAGCAGTACTTC. The rearrangement links TRBV19 to TRBJ2-7; TRBD1 is a possible D gene (6 bases). Trimming took 6 bases from V and 2 from J, leaving 11 bases between them. CDR3 size: 13 residues. Germline assignment: CDR1 LNHDA and CDR2 SQIVND (reference sequence).

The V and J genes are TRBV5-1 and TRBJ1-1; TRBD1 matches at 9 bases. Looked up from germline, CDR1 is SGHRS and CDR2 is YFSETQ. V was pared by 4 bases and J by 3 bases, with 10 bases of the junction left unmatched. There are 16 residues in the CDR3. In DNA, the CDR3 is TGCGCCAGCAGCCTCGTAGGACAGGGGCTGGACACTGAAGCTTTCTTT. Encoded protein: CASSLVGQGLDTEAFF. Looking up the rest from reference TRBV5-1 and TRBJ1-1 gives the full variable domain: KAGVTQTPRYLIKTRGQQVTLSCSPISGHRSVSWYQQTPGQGLQFLFEYFSETQRNKGNFPGRFSGRQFSNSRSEMNVSTLELGDSALYLCASSLVGQGLDTEAFFGQGTRLTVV.

The CDR3 region is CASSLYSGGRETQYF. The CDR3 region has the DNA TGTGCCAGCAGTTTATATTCGGGGGGCCGAGAGACCCAGTACTTC. This chain connects TRBV28 to TRBJ2-5; weak D call: TRBD2 (7 bases). Germline V gene data show CDR1 as MDHEN and CDR2 as SYDVKM. The CDR3 is made up of 15 amino acids. Trimming removed 1 base from V and 4 bases from J, with 13 bases in between.

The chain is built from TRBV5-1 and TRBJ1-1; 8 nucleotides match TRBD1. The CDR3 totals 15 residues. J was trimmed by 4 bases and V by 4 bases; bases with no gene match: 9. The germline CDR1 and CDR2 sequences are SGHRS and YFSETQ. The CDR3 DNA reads TGCGCCAGCAGCGCCAGGACAGGGAGGTCCACTGAAGCTTTCTTT. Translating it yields CASSARTGRSTEAFF.

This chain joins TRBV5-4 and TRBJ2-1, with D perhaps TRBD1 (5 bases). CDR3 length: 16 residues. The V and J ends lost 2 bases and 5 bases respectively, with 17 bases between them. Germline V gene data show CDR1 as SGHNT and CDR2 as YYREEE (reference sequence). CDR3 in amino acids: CASSLGASVRDNEQFF. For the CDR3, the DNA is TGTGCCAGCAGCTTAGGGGCGAGTGTTCGGGACAATGAGCAGTTCTTC.

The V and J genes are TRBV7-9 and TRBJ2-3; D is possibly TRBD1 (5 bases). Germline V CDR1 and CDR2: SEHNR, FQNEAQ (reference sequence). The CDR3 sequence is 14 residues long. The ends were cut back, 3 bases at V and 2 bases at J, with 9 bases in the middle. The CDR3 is CASSFQGFTDTQYF. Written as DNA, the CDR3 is TGTGCCAGCAGCTTCCAGGGTTTCACAGATACGCAGTATTTT.

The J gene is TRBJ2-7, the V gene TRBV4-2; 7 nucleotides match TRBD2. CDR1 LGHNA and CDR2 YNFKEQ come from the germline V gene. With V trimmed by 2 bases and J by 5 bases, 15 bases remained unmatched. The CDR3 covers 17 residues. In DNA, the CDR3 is TGTGCCAGCAGCCAAAGCCCTCCTAGCGGTCGCAAAGACGAGCAGTACTTC. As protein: CASSQSPPSGRKDEQYF.

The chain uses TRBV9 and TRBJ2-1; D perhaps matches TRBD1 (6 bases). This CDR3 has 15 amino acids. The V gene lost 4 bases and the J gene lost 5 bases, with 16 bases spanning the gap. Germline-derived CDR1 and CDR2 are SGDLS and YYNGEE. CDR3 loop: CASSPGGRINNEQFF. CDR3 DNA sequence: TGTGCCAGCAGCCCTGGGGGCCGAATCAACAATGAGCAGTTCTTC.

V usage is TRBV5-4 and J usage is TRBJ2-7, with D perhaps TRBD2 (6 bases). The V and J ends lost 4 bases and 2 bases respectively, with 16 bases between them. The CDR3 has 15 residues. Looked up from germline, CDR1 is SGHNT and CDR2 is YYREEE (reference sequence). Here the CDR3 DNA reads TGTGCCAGCAGCGAATCGGGACTCAGGCCCTACGAGCAGTACTTC. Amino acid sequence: CASSESGLRPYEQYF.

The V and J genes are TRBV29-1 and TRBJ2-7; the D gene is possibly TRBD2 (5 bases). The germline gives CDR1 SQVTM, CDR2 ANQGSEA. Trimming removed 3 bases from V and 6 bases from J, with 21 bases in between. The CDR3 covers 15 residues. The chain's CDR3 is CSVEGHGGLAFEQYF. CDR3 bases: TGCAGCGTTGAGGGTCATGGAGGTCTAGCTTTCGAGCAGTACTTC.

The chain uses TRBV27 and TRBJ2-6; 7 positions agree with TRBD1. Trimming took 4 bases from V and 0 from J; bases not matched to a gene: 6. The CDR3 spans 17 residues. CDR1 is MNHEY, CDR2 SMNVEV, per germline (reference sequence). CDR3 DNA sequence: TGTGCCAGCAGTTCCGACAGGGTCCCCTCTGGGGCCAACGTCCTGACTTTC. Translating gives CASSSDRVPSGANVLTF.